Described below is a single TCR beta chain sequence and its context. Antigen: not known. The data are from a study of CD8 T cells in ankylosing spondylitis. General study points: A TCR beta motif of about 8 highly homologous variants appeared characteristic of ankylosing spondylitis blood. Prior work had noted some motif variants in reactive arthritis blood and synovial fluid. Clones linked to disease were reported to show significant enrichment in matched ankylosing spondylitis synovial fluid.

V lost 3 bases, J lost 0 bases, and 13 bases lay in between. CDR3 length: 16 amino acids. The V gene's germline CDR1 is MNHEY and CDR2 SMNVEV (reference sequence). Quantitative barcoded 5'-RACE was used to prepare TCR beta libraries. TCRdb independently ran MiXCR on the 5' RACE reads; one entry per CDR3 protein. Of some 85,000 distinct CDR3 sequences listed, about 9% are singletons. The rearrangement uses TRBV27 and TRBJ2-3, with D unresolved. The sample taken for sequencing was blood, either unsorted or a sorted T cell fraction (not recorded which). This receptor was taken from a male donor with ankylosing spondylitis. The CDR3 reads CASSFSPDPSTDTQYF. The CDR3 DNA reads as TGTGCCAGCAGTTTTAGTCCGGACCCTAGCACAGATACGCAGTATTTT.